This TCR beta chain was sequenced during a study of T cell responses to AZD1222 COVID-19 vaccine. Comment on this clone: Its antigen remains unidentified.

CDR3 length equals 15 residues. V was pared by 3 bases and J by 7 bases, with 17 bases between. Germline CDR1 is SGHRS and CDR2 is YFSETQ. Overall study findings and caveats: Of the AZD1222 recipients, only 6 or 7 were seropositive at baseline. Two doses of AZD1222 preceded a rise in Spike-specific TCR breadth and depth. The donor group comprised mostly white British people and more females; the analysis possibly underestimated clonal diversity. Unmutated variant regions are reportedly the target of nearly half of TCRs that are spike-specific.

The protocol was immunoSEQ multiplex PCR, while the TCRdb copy is restricted to in-frame clones and leaves out a portion. The sample has about 140,000 clones, around 90% seen once. J is TRBJ2-1 and V is TRBV5-1, with TRBD2 as a possible D gene (5 bases). The material was peripheral blood, obtained on day 0 of AZD1222 vaccination. This receptor was identified in an adult in good health. DNA of the CDR3: TGCGCCAGCAGCTCTGAGACTACGGGCCTAAATGAGCAGTTCTTC. This encodes CASSSETTGLNEQFF.